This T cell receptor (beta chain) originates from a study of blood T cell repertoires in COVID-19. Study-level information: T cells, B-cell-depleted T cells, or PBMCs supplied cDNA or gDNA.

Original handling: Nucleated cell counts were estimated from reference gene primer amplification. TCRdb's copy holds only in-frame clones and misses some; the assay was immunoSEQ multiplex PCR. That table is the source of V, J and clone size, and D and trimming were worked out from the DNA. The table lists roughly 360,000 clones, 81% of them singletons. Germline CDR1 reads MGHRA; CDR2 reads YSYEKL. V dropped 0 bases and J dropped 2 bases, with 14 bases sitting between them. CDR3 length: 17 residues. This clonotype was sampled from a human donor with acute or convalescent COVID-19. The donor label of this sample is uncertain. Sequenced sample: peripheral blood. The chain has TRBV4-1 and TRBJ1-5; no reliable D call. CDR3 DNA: TGCGCCAGCAGCCAAGATCCAACAGCCCTCGGCAATCAGCCCCAGCATTTT. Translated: CASSQDPTALGNQPQHF.